This T cell receptor beta chain is from a study of beta chain features in type 1 diabetes. The germline V gene encodes CDR1 SGHRS and CDR2 YFSETQ. The CDR3 runs 13 residues. Losses at the gene ends were 4 bases for V and 6 bases for J; bases not matched to a gene: 4. CD45RO/CCR7/CD25/CD127/CD95/CD27 sorting isolated CD4+ naive, central memory, regulatory and stem cell-like memory cells. The entirety of the isolated RNA underwent reverse transcription, so expressed TCRB transcripts were sequenced. Generated by immunoSEQ multiplex PCR, the TCRdb table keeps only in-frame clones and is missing some. The sample records around 250,000 clones, approximately 14% being singletons. A note on this clone: The antigen remains undetermined.

Study-wide results and limits: TCRB repertoires of naive, central memory and Treg cells appeared more similar among patients than among healthy donors. A potential PCR bias toward shorter templates would be equal in patient and control samples. Researchers could not determine here whether HLA type influences TCRB rearrangement. Shortening that was moderate but significant affected the TCRB CDR3s of Type 1 diabetes patients in all four CD4+ subsets.

The sequencing input was naive CD4+ T cells from blood. The sequence was obtained from a man younger than 40 with type 1 diabetes. V usage is TRBV5-1 and J usage is TRBJ2-1; TRBD1 agrees at 7 bases. CDR3 region: CASSEQGSNEQFF. The CDR3 bases are TGCGCCAGCAGCGAACAGGGGAGCAATGAGCAGTTCTTC.